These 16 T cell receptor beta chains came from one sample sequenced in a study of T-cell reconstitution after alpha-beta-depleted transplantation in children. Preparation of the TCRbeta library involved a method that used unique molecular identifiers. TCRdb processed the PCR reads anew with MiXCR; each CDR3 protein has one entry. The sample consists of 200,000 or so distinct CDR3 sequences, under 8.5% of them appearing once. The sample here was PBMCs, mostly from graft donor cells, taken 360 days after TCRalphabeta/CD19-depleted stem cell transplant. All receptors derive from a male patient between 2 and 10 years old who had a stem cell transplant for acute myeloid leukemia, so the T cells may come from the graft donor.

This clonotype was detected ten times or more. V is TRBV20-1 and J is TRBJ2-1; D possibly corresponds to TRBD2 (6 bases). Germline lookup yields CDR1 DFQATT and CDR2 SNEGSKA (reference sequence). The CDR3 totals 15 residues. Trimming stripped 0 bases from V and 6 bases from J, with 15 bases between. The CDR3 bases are TGCAGTGCTAGAGAGGTGACTAGGGGTGCCAATGAGCAGTTCTTC. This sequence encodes CSAREVTRGANEQFF.

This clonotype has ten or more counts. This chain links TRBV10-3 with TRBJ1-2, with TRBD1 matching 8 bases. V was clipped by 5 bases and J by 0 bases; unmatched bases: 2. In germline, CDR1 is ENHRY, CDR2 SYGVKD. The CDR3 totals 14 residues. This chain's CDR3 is CAISPTGANYGYTF. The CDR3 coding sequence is TGTGCCATCAGTCCGACAGGGGCTAACTATGGCTACACCTTC.

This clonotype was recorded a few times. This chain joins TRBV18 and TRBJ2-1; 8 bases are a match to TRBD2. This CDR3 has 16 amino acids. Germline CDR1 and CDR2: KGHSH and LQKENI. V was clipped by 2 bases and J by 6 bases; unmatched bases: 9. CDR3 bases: TGTGCCAGCTCACCAGCCCTAGCGGGCCTCGGCAATGAGCAGTTCTTC. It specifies CASSPALAGLGNEQFF. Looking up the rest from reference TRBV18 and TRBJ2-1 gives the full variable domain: NAGVMQNPRHLVRRRGQEARLRCSPMKGHSHVYWYRQLPEEGLKFMVYLQKENIIDESGMPKERFSAEFPKEGPSILRIQQVVRGDSAAYFCASSPALAGLGNEQFFGPGTRLTVL.

CDR3 nucleotides: TGTGCCAGCAGTTACTCGATGGGGTCCCGCAAAGCTAACTATGGCTACACCTTC. Amino acid sequence: CASSYSMGSRKANYGYTF. The chain employs TRBV6-5 and TRBJ1-2; D is ambiguous. V dropped 0 bases and J dropped 0 bases, with 17 bases sitting between them. The CDR3 extends over 18 amino acids. The germline V gene has CDR1 MNHEY and CDR2 SVGAGI.

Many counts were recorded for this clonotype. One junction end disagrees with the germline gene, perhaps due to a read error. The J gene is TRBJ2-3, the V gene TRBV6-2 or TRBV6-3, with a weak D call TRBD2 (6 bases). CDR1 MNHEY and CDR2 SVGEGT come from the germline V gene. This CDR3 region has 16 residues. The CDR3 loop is CASSYSMTRPTDTQYF. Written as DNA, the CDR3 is TGTGCCAGCAGCTACTCTATGACTAGGCCCACAGATACGCAGTATTTT.

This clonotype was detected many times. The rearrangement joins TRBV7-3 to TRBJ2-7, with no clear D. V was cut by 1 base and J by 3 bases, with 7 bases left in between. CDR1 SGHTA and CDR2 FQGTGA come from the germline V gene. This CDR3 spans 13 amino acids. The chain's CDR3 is CASSLSPSYEQYF. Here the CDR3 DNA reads TGTGCCAGCAGCTTAAGCCCGAGCTACGAGCAGTACTTC.

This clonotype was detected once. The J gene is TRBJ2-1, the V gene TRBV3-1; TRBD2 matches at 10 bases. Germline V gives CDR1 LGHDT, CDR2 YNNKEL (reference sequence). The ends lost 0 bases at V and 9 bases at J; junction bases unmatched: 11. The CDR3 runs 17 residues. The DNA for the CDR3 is TGTGCCAGCAGCCAAGATCTAGGAGCGGGGGGGCCTAGTGAGCAGTTCTTC. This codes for CASSQDLGAGGPSEQFF.

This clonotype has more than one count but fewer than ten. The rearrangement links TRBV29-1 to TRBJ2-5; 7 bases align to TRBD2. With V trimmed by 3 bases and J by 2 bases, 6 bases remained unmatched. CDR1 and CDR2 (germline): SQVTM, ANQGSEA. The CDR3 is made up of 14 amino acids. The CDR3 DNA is TGCAGCGTTGAGAGGTGGCGGGAGCAAGAGACCCAGTACTTC. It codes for CSVERWREQETQYF.

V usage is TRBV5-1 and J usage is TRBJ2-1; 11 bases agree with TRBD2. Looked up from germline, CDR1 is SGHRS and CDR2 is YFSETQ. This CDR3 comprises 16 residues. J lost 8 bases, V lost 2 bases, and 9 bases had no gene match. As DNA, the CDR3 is TGCGCCAGCAGCTTTAGCGGGAGGGCTGGTATATATGAGCAGTTCTTC. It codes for CASSFSGRAGIYEQFF. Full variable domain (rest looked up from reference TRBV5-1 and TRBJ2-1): KAGVTQTPRYLIKTRGQQVTLSCSPISGHRSVSWYQQTPGQGLQFLFEYFSETQRNKGNFPGRFSGRQFSNSRSEMNVSTLELGDSALYLCASSFSGRAGIYEQFFGPGTRLTVL.

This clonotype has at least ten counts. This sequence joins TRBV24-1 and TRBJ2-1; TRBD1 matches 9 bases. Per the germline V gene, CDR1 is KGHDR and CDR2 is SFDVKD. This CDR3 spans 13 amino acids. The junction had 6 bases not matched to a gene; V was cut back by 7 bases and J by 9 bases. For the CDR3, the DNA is TGTGCCACCAGCCGGGACAGGGAGGGTGAGCAGTTCTTC. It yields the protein CATSRDREGEQFF.

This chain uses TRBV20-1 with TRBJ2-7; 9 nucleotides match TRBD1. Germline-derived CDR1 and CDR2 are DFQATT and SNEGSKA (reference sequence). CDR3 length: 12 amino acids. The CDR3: CRATGGVDEQYF. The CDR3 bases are TGCAGGGCGACAGGGGGGGTGGACGAGCAGTACTTC.

The CDR3: CASSQGRSGGAQETQYF. The CDR3 DNA is TGTGCCAGCAGCCAAGGCCGTAGCGGGGGGGCCCAAGAGACCCAGTACTTC. The chain links TRBV3-1 to TRBJ2-5; 11 bases align to TRBD2. J gave up 1 base and V 1 base, and 5 bases lay outside the gene matches. The CDR3 extends over 17 amino acids. CDR1 LGHDT and CDR2 YNNKEL come from the germline V gene (reference sequence).

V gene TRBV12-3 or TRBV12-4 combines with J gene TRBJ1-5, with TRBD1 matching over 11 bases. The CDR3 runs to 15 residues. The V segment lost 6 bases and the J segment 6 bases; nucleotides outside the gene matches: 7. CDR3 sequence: CASRGGGQGAQPQHF. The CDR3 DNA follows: TGTGCCAGCAGGGGGGGAGGACAGGGGGCTCAGCCCCAGCATTTT.

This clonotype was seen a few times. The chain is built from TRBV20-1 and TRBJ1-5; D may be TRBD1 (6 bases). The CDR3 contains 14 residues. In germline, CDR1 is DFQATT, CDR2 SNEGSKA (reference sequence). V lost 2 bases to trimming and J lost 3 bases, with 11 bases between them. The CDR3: CSARKGGLNQPQHF. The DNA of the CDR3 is TGCAGTGCTAGAAAGGGGGGGCTCAATCAGCCCCAGCATTTT.

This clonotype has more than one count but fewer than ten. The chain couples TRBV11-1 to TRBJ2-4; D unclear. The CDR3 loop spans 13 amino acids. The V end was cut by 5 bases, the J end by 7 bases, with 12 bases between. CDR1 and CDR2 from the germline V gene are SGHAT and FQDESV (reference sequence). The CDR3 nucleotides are TGTGCCAGCAGCACCTGGGCCCCTAACATTCAGTACTTC. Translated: CASSTWAPNIQYF.

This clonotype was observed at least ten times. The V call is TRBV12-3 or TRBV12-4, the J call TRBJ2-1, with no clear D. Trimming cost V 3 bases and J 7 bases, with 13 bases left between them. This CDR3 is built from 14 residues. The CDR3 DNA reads TGTGCCAGCAGTTTCTCGGGCCGTCGGAATGAGCAGTTCTTC. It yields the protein CASSFSGRRNEQFF.